This entry lists 15 T cell receptor beta chains sequenced from one sample in a study of beta chain features in type 1 diabetes. Study-wide results and caveats: Across all four CD4+ subsets, people with type 1 diabetes showed modestly shorter TCRB CDR3s.

The sequenced template was cDNA made from the entire isolated RNA. Only in-frame clones appear in the TCRdb table, and some are missing; sequencing was by immunoSEQ multiplex PCR. The table has around 70,000 clones, nearly 50% seen once. Their target antigens are unknown. The specimen was central memory CD4+ T cells from blood. Source of these receptors: a man in his thirties or forties with type 1 diabetes.

The J gene is TRBJ2-3, the V gene TRBV4-1; D perhaps matches TRBD2 (6 bases). V shed 2 bases and J shed 4 bases, with 7 bases lying between them. Germline loops: CDR1 MGHRA, CDR2 YSYEKL. The CDR3 runs 13 residues. CDR3 sequence reads: CASSQSSADTQYF. The DNA of the CDR3 is TGCGCCAGCAGCCAATCTAGCGCAGATACGCAGTATTTT.

The chain couples TRBV7-2 to TRBJ1-1; 7 nucleotides match TRBD1. J lost 4 bases, V lost 8 bases, and 10 bases had no gene match. CDR3 length: 14 amino acids. Germline CDR1 SGHTA, CDR2 FQGNSA. CDR3 sequence: CASLDDRAGTEAFF. The CDR3 nucleotides read TGTGCCAGCTTGGATGACAGGGCGGGCACTGAAGCTTTCTTT.

The rearrangement joins TRBV6-4 to TRBJ2-6, with 9 bases aligning to TRBD2. Trimming cost V 4 bases and J 2 bases; bases outside gene matches: 3. Germline lookup yields CDR1 MRHNA and CDR2 SNTAGT. The CDR3 has 16 amino acids. CDR3 nucleotide sequence: TGTGCCAGCAGTGCGCTAGCGGGAACTGGGGCCAACGTCCTGACTTTC. Amino acids: CASSALAGTGANVLTF.

J is TRBJ1-2 and V is TRBV19, with 9 bases lining up with TRBD1. CDR1 and CDR2 from the germline V gene are LNHDA and SQIVND (reference sequence). V lost 5 bases, J lost 8 bases, and 6 bases stayed unmatched. The length of the CDR3 is 13 residues. CDR3 loop: CASSVQGADGYTF. The CDR3, as DNA: TGTGCCAGTAGTGTACAGGGGGCCGACGGCTACACCTTC. Together with reference TRBV19 and TRBJ1-2, the CDR3 gives the full variable domain: DGGITQSPKYLFRKEGQNVTLSCEQNLNHDAMYWYRQDPGQGLRLIYYSQIVNDFQKGDIAEGYSVSREKKESFPLTVTSAQKNPTAFYLCASSVQGADGYTFGSGTRLTVV.

This clone has only a few counts. V gene TRBV6-5 combines with J gene TRBJ2-7; a possible D gene is TRBD1 (5 bases). Germline V gives CDR1 MNHEY, CDR2 SVGAGI. The CDR3 runs 11 residues. Between the trimmed V and J ends, which lost 10 bases and 5 bases, there was a span of 12 bases. CDR3 sequence reads: CATQGNNEQYF. The CDR3 DNA reads TGTGCCACGCAGGGAAACAACGAGCAGTACTTC.

The chain couples TRBV6-6 to TRBJ2-3; 13 bases fit TRBD2. CDR1 is MNHNY, CDR2 SVGAGI, per germline (reference sequence). This CDR3 contains 16 residues. The V and J ends lost 4 bases and 6 bases, in that order; junction bases with no gene match: 7. In DNA form, the CDR3 reads TGTGCCAGCAGTTTTACTAGCGGGAGGGCCGGGGATACGCAGTATTTT. Its protein is CASSFTSGRAGDTQYF.

The gene calls are TRBV5-4 and TRBJ2-1; 10 bases fit TRBD2. Germline trimming cut 4 bases from V and 5 bases from J; bases unmatched to any gene: 3. Germline V CDR1 and CDR2: SGHNT, YYREEE (reference sequence). CDR3 length: 14 amino acids. The CDR3 region has the DNA TGTGCCAGCAGCCCTAGCGGGGGAAACAATGAGCAGTTCTTC. It specifies CASSPSGGNNEQFF.

This clone was detected once. The J gene is TRBJ1-5, the V gene TRBV6-1; D ambiguous. This CDR3 contains 13 residues. In germline, CDR1 is MNHNS, CDR2 SASEGT. Deletions cut 5 bases from V and 9 bases from J, with 14 bases between. This chain's CDR3 is CASSPGDLWPQHF. The CDR3, as DNA: TGTGCCAGCAGTCCCGGGGATTTATGGCCCCAGCATTTT.

The CDR3 loop reads CASSTAGASAGEQFF. In DNA, the CDR3 is TGTGCCAGTAGTACAGCGGGGGCCAGTGCAGGGGAGCAGTTCTTC. The V gene is TRBV19, the J gene TRBJ2-1; 8 bases align to TRBD2. Germline loops: CDR1 LNHDA, CDR2 SQIVND (reference sequence). V dropped 4 bases and J dropped 10; count of bases not matched to a gene: 12. CDR3 length: 15 residues. The variable domain in full, with the rest retrieved from reference TRBV19 and TRBJ2-1, is DGGITQSPKYLFRKEGQNVTLSCEQNLNHDAMYWYRQDPGQGLRLIYYSQIVNDFQKGDIAEGYSVSREKKESFPLTVTSAQKNPTAFYLCASSTAGASAGEQFFGPGTRLTVL.

This CDR3 is CASRAGVQETQYF. CDR3 DNA: TGTGCCAGCAGAGCGGGAGTTCAAGAGACCCAGTACTTC. V usage is TRBV6-5 and J usage is TRBJ2-5; 8 nucleotides match TRBD2. The CDR3 covers 13 residues. V lost 6 bases and J lost 2; bases outside the gene matches: 2. Germline V gene data show CDR1 as MNHEY and CDR2 as SVGAGI.

The chain uses TRBV29-1 and TRBJ2-3; TRBD2 agrees at 8 bases. Germline V gene data show CDR1 as SQVTM and CDR2 as ANQGSEA. The CDR3 runs to 13 residues. V was pared by 6 bases and J by 2 bases, with 4 bases of the junction left unmatched. The CDR3 loop reads CSVGGVDTDTQYF. CDR3 coding DNA: TGCAGCGTCGGGGGGGTAGACACAGATACGCAGTATTTT.

This clone occurred a few times. J is TRBJ2-5 and V is TRBV11-3; TRBD2 matches at 9 bases. Germline loops: CDR1 SGHNT, CDR2 YENEEA. This CDR3 contains 14 residues. With 4 bases clipped from V and 5 bases from J, the junction kept 5 bases outside the gene matches. The CDR3 region has the DNA TGTGCCAGCAGCTCCGGGACTAGCCGGGAGACCCAGTACTTC. It translates to CASSSGTSRETQYF.

The chain has TRBV2 and TRBJ1-5, with D possibly TRBD1 on 5 matching bases. This CDR3 has 16 amino acids. The germline V gene has CDR1 SNHLY and CDR2 FYNNEI. The V end lost 6 bases, the J end lost 2 bases, and 17 bases lay between the germline ends. Here the CDR3 DNA reads TGTGCCAGCAGACCGGGAGGGGTTTTGGGCAATCAGCCCCAGCATTTT. Translation: CASRPGGVLGNQPQHF.

This clone has only one observation. The CDR3 region is CASRVTGENYGYTF. CDR3 sequence (DNA): TGTGCCAGCAGAGTTACAGGGGAAAACTATGGCTACACCTTC. The chain combines TRBV6-6 with TRBJ1-2; TRBD1 agrees at 7 bases. Trimming cost V 6 bases and J 2 bases; bases outside gene matches: 6. Germline V CDR1 and CDR2: MNHNY, SVGAGI (reference sequence). The CDR3 extends over 14 amino acids.

A remark on this clone: Other DNA sequences in this sample translate to the same CDR3. This chain uses TRBV19 with TRBJ1-6, with unresolved D. The germline V and J ends were trimmed by 7 bases and 5 bases, with 9 bases remaining between them. CDR3 length: 13 residues. From germline, CDR1 is LNHDA and CDR2 SQIVND (reference sequence). The CDR3 DNA sequence: TGTGCCAGTACGAGGGCAGATAATTCACCCCTCCACTTT. As protein: CASTRADNSPLHF.